The 9 T cell receptor beta chains presented below share a single source sample, sequenced in a study of T cell changes during pregnancy in multiple sclerosis. TCRdb's table, derived via immunoSEQ multiplex PCR, lists solely in-frame clones and lacks some. Of around 35,000 clones listed, over 75% are singletons. Here the sequenced sample was CD8+ T cells from peripheral blood mononuclear cells, taken in the first trimester of pregnancy. The receptors were sampled from a female donor with multiple sclerosis, enrolled in a pregnancy study.

This sequence joins TRBV29-1 and TRBJ1-1; D may be TRBD1 (5 bases). Germline lookup yields CDR1 SQVTM and CDR2 ANQGSEA. The length of the CDR3 is 12 residues. V lost 4 bases and J 5 bases, leaving 11 bases between the germline ends. This CDR3 is CSVGTEGTEAFF. The DNA for the CDR3 is TGCAGCGTTGGGACGGAGGGGACTGAAGCTTTCTTT.

The rearrangement links TRBV19 to TRBJ2-2, with unresolved D. V lost 4 bases, J lost 7 bases, and 7 bases lay in between. Germline CDR1 and CDR2: LNHDA and SQIVND (reference sequence). The CDR3 has 12 amino acids. CDR3 sequence (DNA): TGTGCCAGTAGTACTGGCGGCGGGGAGCTGTTTTTT. Protein product: CASSTGGGELFF.

The chain employs TRBV27 and TRBJ2-2; TRBD1 is a possible D gene (5 bases). V lost 4 bases, J lost 6 bases, and 9 bases lay in between. The CDR3 is made up of 13 amino acids. CDR1 and CDR2 from the germline V gene are MNHEY and SMNVEV (reference sequence). As DNA, the CDR3 is TGTGCCAGCAGTTCAGGGTCCCCCGGGGAGCTGTTTTTT. Protein product: CASSSGSPGELFF.

This chain joins TRBV5-6 and TRBJ2-2; 12 bases align to TRBD2. With 4 bases clipped from V and 5 bases from J, the junction kept 9 bases outside the gene matches. Germline V gene sequence: CDR1 SGHDT, CDR2 YYEEEE. The CDR3 loop spans 17 amino acids. The CDR3 spells CASSPRLAGVGTGELFF. CDR3 nucleotide sequence: TGTGCCAGCAGCCCTCGACTAGCGGGAGTTGGGACCGGGGAGCTGTTTTTT.

J is TRBJ1-3 and V is TRBV12-5; D ambiguous. Germline V gene lookup returns CDR1 LGHNT and CDR2 FRNRAP. The ends were cut back, 5 bases at V and 0 bases at J, with 23 bases in the middle. CDR3 length equals 19 residues. CDR3 protein: CASGNYPRCRPSSGNTIYF. The CDR3 region has the DNA TGTGCTAGTGGTAATTATCCCCGGTGCAGGCCCAGCTCTGGAAACACCATATATTTT. Full variable domain (rest looked up from reference TRBV12-5 and TRBJ1-3): DARVTQTPRHKVTEMGQEVTMRCQPILGHNTVFWYRQTMMQGLELLAYFRNRAPLDDSGMPKDRFSAEMPDATLATLKIQPSEPRDSAVYFCASGNYPRCRPSSGNTIYFGEGSWLTVV.

This clone has just one count. This chain links TRBV7-6 with TRBJ2-3; tentative D call: TRBD2 (5 bases). The CDR3 covers 14 residues. The V and J ends lost 5 bases and 2 bases respectively, with 11 bases between them. CDR1 and CDR2 from the germline V gene are SGHVS and FNYEAQ. DNA of the CDR3: TGTGCCAGCAGCGCCTTACTAGACACAGATACGCAGTATTTT. Translating gives CASSALLDTDTQYF.

The chain couples TRBV11-2 to TRBJ2-5, with no clear D. Germline V lookup: CDR1 SGHAT, CDR2 FQNNGV. The V and J ends lost 3 bases and 4 bases respectively, with 15 bases between them. The CDR3 sequence is 15 residues long. The CDR3 spells CASSFLRRAGETQYF. The DNA of the CDR3 is TGTGCCAGCAGCTTCTTGCGTCGAGCCGGAGAGACCCAGTACTTC.

J is TRBJ1-2 and V is TRBV5-5, with D uncertain. Germline CDR1 reads SGHKS; CDR2 reads YYEKEE (reference sequence). V lost 0 bases and J lost 4, with 13 bases in between. This CDR3 has 15 amino acids. The chain's CDR3 is CASSLAGRGRYGYTF. The CDR3 DNA is TGTGCCAGCAGCTTGGCCGGGAGAGGACGCTATGGCTACACCTTC.

This chain joins TRBV5-6 and TRBJ2-1, with 9 nucleotides matching TRBD1. This CDR3 contains 14 residues. Germline V gene data show CDR1 as SGHDT and CDR2 as YYEEEE. The V and J ends lost 3 bases and 12 bases, in that order; junction bases with no gene match: 10. Here the CDR3 reads CASSWDRASIRQFF. DNA for the CDR3: TGTGCCAGCAGCTGGGACAGGGCCTCAATACGGCAGTTCTTC.